These T cell receptor beta chains were read from a single sample in a study of blood T cells in healthy people across ages. TCRdb passed the 5' RACE reads through MiXCR, listing each CDR3 protein once. The data hold over a million distinct CDR3 sequences, with 40% to 55% observed a single time. The sample consisted of blood. The receptors derive from a woman aged 55-70 years in good health. CDR3s leave out the opening cysteine and the closing phenylalanine or tryptophan. The listing skips clone size in some rows; elsewhere it reads once, few, many or a size class.

v_call	clone_size	j_call	cdr3_length	cdr3_aa
TRBV2	many	TRBJ2-1	12	ASSGRTSLNEQF
TRBV20-1	NA	TRBJ2-7	13	SASSVKGDSYEQY
TRBV20-1	few	TRBJ2-7	10	SAWTESYEQY
TRBV3-1	NA	TRBJ2-2	13	ASSQGLAGREELF
TRBV5-6	NA	TRBJ2-5	17	ASSLGMGLAGGSEETQY
TRBV24-1	NA	NA	14	ATSDTGQGGRETQY
TRBV11-1	few	TRBJ2-3	15	ASSSRPTGLVTDTQY
TRBV20-1	many	TRBJ2-1	15	SARDIVRAGAHNEQF
TRBV15	NA	TRBJ2-1	18	TTSRRPGQGATYTYNEQF
TRBV7-2	NA	TRBJ1-4	10	ASSVAGGKLF
TRBV30	few	TRBJ2-1	14	AWSVFGRASENEQF
TRBV29-1	many	TRBJ2-7	11	SVEGGTSYEQY
TRBV15	NA	TRBJ2-3	18	ATSRDPNRPRQGSTDTQY
TRBV3-1	few	TRBJ2-3	13	ASSQPTSGTDTQY
TRBV28	NA	TRBJ2-5	14	ASSSTPGTYQETQY
TRBV12-3/TRBV12-4	NA	TRBJ2-3	12	ASSVRGSPDTQY
TRBV7-9	NA	TRBJ1-5	14	ASSLLGRLLNQPQH
TRBV24-1	NA	TRBJ2-3	11	ATSDPRVDTQY
TRBV24-1	NA	TRBJ2-2	13	ATSDVSKNTGELF
TRBV6-5	few	TRBJ2-1	13	ASRQLAGVYNEQF
TRBV6-1	few	TRBJ2-7	12	ASSEAGTQYEQY
TRBV7-2	many	TRBJ2-3	14	ASSSGLAGSTDTQY
TRBV4-2	NA	TRBJ1-5	15	ASSHRDRDNSNQPQH
TRBV15	NA	TRBJ2-7	14	ATSRRQGPSTHEQY
TRBV5-6	NA	TRBJ2-5	14	ASSLLGPGVQETQY
TRBV12-3/TRBV12-4	many	TRBJ2-7	10	ASSHSAYEQY
TRBV2	NA	TRBJ2-5	11	ASVWGPQETQY
TRBV10-3	NA	TRBJ2-7	11	AINAGGMDEQY
TRBV6-4	NA	TRBJ1-1	14	ASSASTIGLGTEAF
TRBV5-5	NA	TRBJ2-7	13	ASSRYSGNSYEQY
TRBV5-1	NA	TRBJ2-7	14	ASSSSPGQGSYEQY
TRBV27	once	TRBJ2-7	10	ASGIGSYEQY
TRBV4-1	NA	TRBJ2-2	14	ASSQGRTQNTGELF
TRBV29-1	NA	TRBJ1-4	10	SAGREGEKLF
TRBV20-1	NA	TRBJ2-3	19	SAPNPGQGETSGIVTDTQY
TRBV9	NA	TRBJ1-6	13	ASSVGSGANSPLH
TRBV7-3	NA	TRBJ2-3	14	ASSLYGRSVADTQY
TRBV6-2/TRBV6-3	NA	TRBJ2-1	13	ASGSVGSSYNEQF
TRBV28	NA	TRBJ2-6	12	ANSLLSGANVLT
TRBV20-1	few	TRBJ1-2	11	SARAGNFYGYT
TRBV14	once	TRBJ2-5	14	ASSHSTSGSYGTQY